This T cell receptor beta chain derives from a study of CD8+CD57+ T cells in acquired aplastic anemia. Study-wide context: DNA from sorted CD4+ and CD8+ cells averaged approximately 3.5 ug. Broader study findings: Patients versus controls showed no significant CD8+ Simpson's diversity difference.

The study profiled TCR beta VDJ and CDR3 using genomic DNA as template. TCRdb itself ran the reads through MiXCR, one entry per CDR3 protein. The table records around 500,000 distinct CDR3 sequences, more than 25% of them present only once. Concerning this clonotype: The antigen is undetermined.

All sequencing subjects had displayed CD8+CD57+ cell expansion on flow cytometry. Acquired aplastic anemia of severe grade affected all patients. Blood samples were obtained from patients who had received no prior therapy. The CDR3 sequence is 13 residues long. V was shortened by 3 bases and J by 3 bases, with 8 bases between the two germline ends. Germline lookup yields CDR1 LNHDA and CDR2 SQIVND (reference sequence). This clonotype was obtained from a human donor with aplastic anemia. The J gene is TRBJ2-5, the V gene TRBV19, with no clear D. What was sequenced was sorted CD4+, CD8+, or CD8+CD57+ T cells (not recorded which) from PBMCs. In DNA form, the CDR3 reads TGTGCCAGTAGTATTGGGTATGAAGAGACCCAGTACTTC. Translated: CASSIGYEETQYF.